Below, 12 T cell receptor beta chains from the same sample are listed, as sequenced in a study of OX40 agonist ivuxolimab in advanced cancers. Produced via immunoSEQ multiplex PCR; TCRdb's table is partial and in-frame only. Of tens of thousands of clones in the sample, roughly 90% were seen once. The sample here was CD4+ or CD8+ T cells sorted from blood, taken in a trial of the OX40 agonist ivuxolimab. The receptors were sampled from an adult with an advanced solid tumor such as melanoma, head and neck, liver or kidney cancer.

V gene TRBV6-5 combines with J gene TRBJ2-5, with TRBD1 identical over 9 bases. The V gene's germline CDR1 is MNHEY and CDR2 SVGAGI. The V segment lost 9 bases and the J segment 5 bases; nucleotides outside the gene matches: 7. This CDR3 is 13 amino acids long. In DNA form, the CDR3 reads TGTGCCAGTCCCACAGGGGGCAGGGAGACCCAGTACTTC. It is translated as CASPTGGRETQYF.

CDR3 in DNA: TGTGCCTGGAGTGTAGGCAGGGGGAGGTTCGAGACCCAGTACTTC. Translated: CAWSVGRGRFETQYF. This sequence joins TRBV30 and TRBJ2-5; a weak D match, TRBD1 (7 bases). Germline values: CDR1 GTSNPN, CDR2 SVGIG (reference sequence). V lost 0 bases and J lost 5, with 16 bases in between. The CDR3 loop spans 15 amino acids.

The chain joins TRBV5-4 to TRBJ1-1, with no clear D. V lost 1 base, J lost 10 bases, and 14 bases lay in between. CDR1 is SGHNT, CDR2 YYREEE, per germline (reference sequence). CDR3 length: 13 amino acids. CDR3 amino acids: CASSLPTGGGAFF. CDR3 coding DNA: TGTGCCAGCAGCTTGCCAACCGGTGGTGGAGCTTTCTTT.

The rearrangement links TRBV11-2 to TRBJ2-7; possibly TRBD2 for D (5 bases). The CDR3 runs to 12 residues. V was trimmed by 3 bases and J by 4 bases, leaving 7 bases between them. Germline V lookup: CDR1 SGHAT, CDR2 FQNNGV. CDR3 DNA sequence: TGTGCCAGCAGCTTTGGCGGGTACGAGCAGTACTTC. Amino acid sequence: CASSFGGYEQYF.

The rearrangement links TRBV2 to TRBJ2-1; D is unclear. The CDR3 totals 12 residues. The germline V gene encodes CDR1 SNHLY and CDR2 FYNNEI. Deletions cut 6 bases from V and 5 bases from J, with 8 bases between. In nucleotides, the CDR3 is TGTGCCAGCAGCCCTCCCAACAATGAGCAGTTCTTC. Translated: CASSPPNNEQFF.

CDR3 bases: TGTGCCAGCAGCCCCCCCCTGACTAGCGGAGAGCAGTACTTC. Protein product: CASSPPLTSGEQYF. The rearrangement joins TRBV7-9 to TRBJ2-7, with 9 bases matching TRBD2. Trimming at V came to 5 bases and at J to 7 bases, leaving 9 bases not matched to a gene. The V gene's germline CDR1 is SEHNR and CDR2 FQNEAQ (reference sequence). The CDR3 is 14 residues long.

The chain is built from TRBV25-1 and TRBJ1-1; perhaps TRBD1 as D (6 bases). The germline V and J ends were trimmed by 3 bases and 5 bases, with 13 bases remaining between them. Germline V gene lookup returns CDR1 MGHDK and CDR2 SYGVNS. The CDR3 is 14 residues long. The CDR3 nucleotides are TGTGCCAGCAGTGAGACAGGCCTGGGGACTGAAGCTTTCTTT. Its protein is CASSETGLGTEAFF.

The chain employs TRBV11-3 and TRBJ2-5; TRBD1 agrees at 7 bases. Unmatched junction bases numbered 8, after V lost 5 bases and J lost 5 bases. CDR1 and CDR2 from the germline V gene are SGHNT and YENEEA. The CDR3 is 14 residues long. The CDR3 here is CASSPRTGRETQYF. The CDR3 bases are TGTGCCAGCAGCCCTCGGACAGGCCGCGAGACCCAGTACTTC.

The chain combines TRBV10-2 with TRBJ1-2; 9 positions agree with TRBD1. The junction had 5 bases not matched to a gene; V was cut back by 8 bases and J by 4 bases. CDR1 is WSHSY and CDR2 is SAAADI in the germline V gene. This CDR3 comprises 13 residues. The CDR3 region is CASGDRATYGYTF. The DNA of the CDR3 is TGCGCCAGCGGGGACAGGGCCACCTATGGCTACACCTTC.

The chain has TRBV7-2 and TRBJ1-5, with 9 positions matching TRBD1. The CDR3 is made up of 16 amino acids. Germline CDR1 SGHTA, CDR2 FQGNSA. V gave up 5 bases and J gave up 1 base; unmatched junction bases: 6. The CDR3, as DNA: TGTGCCAGCAGCACTCACAGGGGGCCGAGCAATCAGCCCCAGCATTTT. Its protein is CASSTHRGPSNQPQHF.

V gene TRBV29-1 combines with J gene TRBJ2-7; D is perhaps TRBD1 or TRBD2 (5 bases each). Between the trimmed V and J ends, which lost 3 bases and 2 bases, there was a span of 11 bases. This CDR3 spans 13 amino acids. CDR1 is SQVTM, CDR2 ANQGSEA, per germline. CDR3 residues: CSVDGDGTYEQYF. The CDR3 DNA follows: TGCAGCGTTGATGGGGACGGGACCTACGAGCAGTACTTC.

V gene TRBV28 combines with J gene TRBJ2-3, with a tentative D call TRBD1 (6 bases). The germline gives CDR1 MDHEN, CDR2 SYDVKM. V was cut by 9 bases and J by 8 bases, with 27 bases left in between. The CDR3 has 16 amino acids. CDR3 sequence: CASHPGVAQGRGTQYF. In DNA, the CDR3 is TGTGCCAGTCACCCAGGGGTAGCGCAGGGGCGTGGTACGCAGTATTTT.